This T cell receptor (beta chain) was sequenced during a study of blood T cell repertoires in COVID-19 (TCRdb year 2020). About the study as a whole: The collaborator samples originated in the United States, Italy and Spain and spanned the acute and convalescent phases of COVID-19. Samples were obtained from the ongoing ImmuneRACE study (first 160 participants) and from roughly 1,300 subjects provided by 6 global collaborators. Subjects who had been exposed to COVID-19, were actively infected with it, or had recovered from it provided the deeply sampled blood TCRbeta repertoires that made up the dataset. Where HLA class I and class II types were available, the types were taken from metadata supplied by the sample provider, not from assay-based typing. Sample metadata almost always included a de-identified subject ID, COVID-19 status, age in years and sex. A freely available public database, intended as a resource for researchers studying the immune response to SARS-CoV-2, is where the repertoires were released. The material from the prospective study consisted of cDNA or gDNA derived from T cells, B-cell-depleted T cells, or PBMCs. The study at large found these results: The amount of clinical and demographic metadata varied by source and participant and was provided uncurated.

This clone was found once. Its antigen target is currently unknown. Base qualities are not at hand, and no much larger clone is one base apart. From a lookup of the germline V gene, CDR1 and CDR2 are MNHEY and SVGAGI. From its cysteine to its phenylalanine, the CDR3 spans 12 amino acids. Of the read, only the CDR3 DNA is kept; its 36 bases are in frame from base 1. The junction carries 11 bases between V and J, which are trimmed by 9 bases and 3 bases respectively. Another Seattle source contributed samples from volunteer blood donors who had recovered from COVID-19. The collaborating institutions used their own protocols to collect whole blood in K2EDTA tubes. For TCRbeta analysis, collaborators shipped samples in one of three forms: frozen whole blood, isolated PBMCs, or DNA extracted from either of those sample types. TCRbeta CDR3 regions were amplified from genomic DNA using the immunoSEQ Assay, a bias-controlled multiplex PCR. For the original study's pipeline: Nucleated cell counts per sample were estimated from amplification of reference gene primers within the assay. To quantify the absolute abundance of each unique TCRbeta CDR3 rearrangement, sequence reads were collapsed and filtered. For each sample, productive Simpson clonality was calculated by taking the square root of Simpson's diversity index across productive rearrangements. The table comes from immuneACCESS by way of TCRdb, which keeps in-frame sequences with V and J called. Part of the clones is missing from these tables; in studies checked, under half for an unresolved V gene and the rest for unknown reasons. The V and J calls and clone size come from that table; D and trimming were worked out from the DNA. Across this sample there are fewer than 300,000 clones, with about 88% seen only once. The ten largest account for approximately 3.7% of the sample.

This chain joins TRBV6-5 to TRBJ1-2; there is no confident call for the D gene. This receptor was identified in a man in his sixties who had recovered from COVID-19. The source material was peripheral blood. The DNA sequence is as follows: TGTGCCAGAAGGAACACAGACTATGGCTACACCTTC. This gives the protein CARRNTDYGYTF.